One sample yielded the 17 T cell receptor beta chains listed below, sequenced in a study of cytotoxic CD8 clonotypes in ibrutinib-treated CLL. Only in-frame clones appear in the TCRdb table, and some are missing; sequencing was by immunoSEQ multiplex PCR. The sample has some 63,000 clones; 90% are singletons. The source was PBMCs, collected after 12 months of ibrutinib treatment. These receptors came from a human donor with chronic lymphocytic leukemia.

The chain recombines TRBV7-9 with TRBJ2-5; TRBD1 aligns across 9 bases. The germline gives CDR1 SEHNR, CDR2 FQNEAQ (reference sequence). V lost 2 bases to trimming and J lost 5 bases; unmatched junction nucleotides: 18. The CDR3 spans 19 residues. CDR3 sequence reads: CASSLIWDRERINGETQYF. CDR3 bases: TGTGCCAGCAGCTTAATTTGGGACAGGGAACGGATTAACGGGGAGACCCAGTACTTC.

The V gene is TRBV9, the J gene TRBJ2-3; TRBD2 aligns across 10 bases. From germline, CDR1 is SGDLS and CDR2 YYNGEE. The CDR3 length is 16 residues. The V segment lost 3 bases and the J segment 0 bases; nucleotides outside the gene matches: 4. This CDR3 is CASSDGLAVSTDTQYF. In DNA form, the CDR3 reads TGTGCCAGCAGCGACGGACTAGCGGTTAGCACAGATACGCAGTATTTT.

V and J are TRBV7-2 and TRBJ2-5; TRBD2 agrees at 7 bases. The CDR3 has 14 residues. CDR1 is SGHTA, CDR2 FQGNSA, per germline. The ends lost 1 base at V and 5 bases at J; junction bases unmatched: 4. The CDR3 sequence: CASSLGGSRETQYF. The CDR3 region has the DNA TGTGCCAGCAGCTTAGGCGGGAGCAGGGAGACCCAGTACTTC.

The gene calls are TRBV5-6 and TRBJ2-7; 9 nucleotides line up with TRBD2. The J segment lost 7 bases and the V segment lost 2 bases, leaving 19 bases of the junction unmatched. Germline V CDR1 and CDR2: SGHDT, YYEEEE. The CDR3 consists of 18 residues. The CDR3: CASSLGVGLREGPREQYF. In DNA form, the CDR3 reads TGTGCCAGCAGCTTAGGAGTGGGTCTGCGGGAGGGCCCTCGGGAGCAGTACTTC.

V gene TRBV6-1 combines with J gene TRBJ1-5; D call uncertain. The CDR3 extends over 11 amino acids. V lost 6 bases, J lost 6 bases, and 6 bases lay in between. CDR1 and CDR2 from the germline V gene are MNHNS and SASEGT. In DNA form, the CDR3 reads TGTGCCAGCAGATCCGGTCAGCCCCAGCATTTT. Its protein product is CASRSGQPQHF.

The chain uses TRBV5-4 and TRBJ1-1; D remains ambiguous. The CDR3 length is 15 residues. Per the germline V gene, CDR1 is SGHNT and CDR2 is YYREEE (reference sequence). The V end was cut by 0 bases, the J end by 1 base, with 10 bases between. The CDR3, as DNA: TGTGCCAGCAGCTTGGTTCGTGGCGGGAACACTGAAGCTTTCTTT. It encodes CASSLVRGGNTEAFF. Supplemented by reference TRBV5-4 and TRBJ1-1, the full variable domain reads ETGVTQSPTHLIKTRGQQVTLRCSSQSGHNTVSWYQQALGQGPQFIFQYYREEENGRGNFPPRFSGLQFPNYSSELNVNALELDDSALYLCASSLVRGGNTEAFFGQGTRLTVV.

Details on this clone: The junction and the germline gene differ at one end; a read error may be behind it. The rearrangement joins TRBV28 to TRBJ2-4; D gene uncertain. This CDR3 is 12 amino acids long. CDR1 MDHEN and CDR2 SYDVKM come from the germline V gene. The CDR3 coding sequence is TGTGCCAGCGGTTTGACACAAAACATTCAGTACTTC. Its translation is CASGLTQNIQYF.

This chain links TRBV29-1 with TRBJ1-1; D is ambiguous. Deletions cut 4 bases from V and 4 bases from J, with 10 bases between. The CDR3 consists of 12 residues. Germline CDR1 is SQVTM and CDR2 is ANQGSEA. DNA of the CDR3: TGCAGCGTTGTCTCCCAGCCCACTGAAGCTTTCTTT. As protein: CSVVSQPTEAFF. Complete variable domain (other parts from reference TRBV29-1 and TRBJ1-1): SAVISQKPSRDICQRGTSLTIQCQVDSQVTMMFWYRQQPGQSLTLIATANQGSEATYESGFVIDKFPISRPNLTFSTLTVSNMSPEDSSIYLCSVVSQPTEAFFGQGTRLTVV.

This rearrangement joins TRBV5-1 to TRBJ2-7, with 8 positions matching TRBD1. Germline loops: CDR1 SGHRS, CDR2 YFSETQ. CDR3 length: 15 amino acids. J gave up 4 bases and V 0 bases, and 6 bases lay outside the gene matches. CDR3 loop: CASSLDPGGEYEQYF. The CDR3 bases are TGCGCCAGCAGCTTGGACCCAGGGGGCGAATACGAGCAGTACTTC. Looking up the rest from reference TRBV5-1 and TRBJ2-7 gives the full variable domain: KAGVTQTPRYLIKTRGQQVTLSCSPISGHRSVSWYQQTPGQGLQFLFEYFSETQRNKGNFPGRFSGRQFSNSRSEMNVSTLELGDSALYLCASSLDPGGEYEQYFGPGTRLTVT.

This chain uses TRBV28 with TRBJ2-7; 8 nucleotides align to TRBD2. The length of the CDR3 is 16 residues. V shed 1 base, J shed 3 bases, and the junction held 8 bases outside the gene matches. The germline gives CDR1 MDHEN, CDR2 SYDVKM. This CDR3 reads CASSLYGSGGIYEQYF. The DNA of the CDR3 is TGTGCCAGCAGTTTATATGGGAGCGGGGGCATCTACGAGCAGTACTTC.

The rearrangement uses TRBV5-1 and TRBJ1-5; 7 positions match TRBD1. Germline trimming cut 0 bases from V and 6 bases from J; bases unmatched to any gene: 3. In germline, CDR1 is SGHRS, CDR2 YFSETQ. The CDR3 is made up of 14 amino acids. The CDR3 DNA reads TGCGCCAGCAGCTTGGCAGGGGGTCTTCAGCCCCAGCATTTT. Translating it yields CASSLAGGLQPQHF.

This chain uses TRBV29-1 with TRBJ1-2; TRBD1 aligns across 8 bases. The CDR3 loop spans 13 amino acids. Trimming took 7 bases from V and 8 from J; bases not matched to a gene: 12. Germline CDR1 reads SQVTM; CDR2 reads ANQGSEA. The CDR3 reads CSGDRSLGGGYTF. CDR3 DNA: TGCAGCGGGGACAGGTCCCTTGGAGGAGGCTACACCTTC.

The chain couples TRBV4-1 to TRBJ1-4; the D is unclear. The CDR3 loop spans 12 amino acids. Per the germline V gene, CDR1 is MGHRA and CDR2 is YSYEKL. Trimming cost V 0 bases and J 8 bases, with 4 bases left between them. The CDR3 sequence: CASSQEFEKLFF. In DNA form, the CDR3 reads TGCGCCAGCAGCCAAGAATTCGAAAAACTGTTTTTT.

The J gene is TRBJ1-2, the V gene TRBV5-6; 10 bases line up with TRBD1. Germline CDR1 and CDR2: SGHDT and YYEEEE. The J segment lost 8 bases and the V segment lost 3 bases, leaving 4 bases of the junction unmatched. The CDR3 length is 13 residues. The CDR3 here is CASSSDRGPGYTF. In DNA, the CDR3 is TGTGCCAGCAGCTCAGACAGGGGGCCAGGCTACACCTTC.

V gene TRBV7-9 combines with J gene TRBJ1-2; TRBD1 matches 7 bases. The germline V gene has CDR1 SEHNR and CDR2 FQNEAQ (reference sequence). J gave up 0 bases and V 5 bases, and 6 bases lay outside the gene matches. This CDR3 is 15 amino acids long. CDR3 protein: CASSPWTGANYGYTF. The DNA for the CDR3 is TGTGCCAGCAGCCCCTGGACAGGAGCTAACTATGGCTACACCTTC. Drawing the rest from reference TRBV7-9 and TRBJ1-2, the complete variable domain is DTGVSQNPRHKITKRGQNVTFRCDPISEHNRLYWYRQTLGQGPEFLTYFQNEAQLEKSRLLSDRFSAERPKGSFSTLEIQRTEQGDSAMYLCASSPWTGANYGYTFGSGTRLTVV.

The rearrangement links TRBV7-2 to TRBJ2-7, with 8 bases aligning to TRBD1. The CDR3 is 14 amino acids. The germline V gene has CDR1 SGHTA and CDR2 FQGNSA. V shed 5 bases, J shed 1 base, and the junction held 4 bases outside the gene matches. The CDR3 bases are TGTGCCAGCAGCCCGGGACAGGTGTCCTACGAGCAGTACTTC. This codes for CASSPGQVSYEQYF.

This chain uses TRBV18 with TRBJ1-5; no firm D call. The CDR3 contains 14 residues. Germline lookup yields CDR1 KGHSH and CDR2 LQKENI. The V gene lost 3 bases and the J gene lost 5 bases, with 11 bases spanning the gap. The CDR3 here is CASSPTVTYQPQHF. The CDR3, as DNA: TGTGCCAGCTCACCGACCGTAACATATCAGCCCCAGCATTTT.